This TCR beta chain came from a study of technical replicates of blood from a few donors. Generated by immunoSEQ multiplex PCR, the TCRdb table keeps only in-frame clones and is missing some. Of about 49,000 clones in the sample, 92% are singletons; the top ten hold about 4.3%. The junction had 9 bases not matched to a gene; V was cut back by 4 bases and J by 6 bases. The CDR3 loop spans 16 amino acids. CDR1 and CDR2 from the germline V gene are SGHTA and FQGNSA. This receptor was identified in a human donor in good health. Some clones in this sample may be carry-over from other donors' samples. This chain links TRBV7-2 with TRBJ2-7; 13 bases line up with TRBD2. The sequenced sample was PBMCs. This chain's CDR3 is CASSSPGLAGSGEQYF. The CDR3 region has the DNA TGTGCCAGCAGCTCGCCGGGACTAGCGGGATCGGGCGAGCAGTACTTC.